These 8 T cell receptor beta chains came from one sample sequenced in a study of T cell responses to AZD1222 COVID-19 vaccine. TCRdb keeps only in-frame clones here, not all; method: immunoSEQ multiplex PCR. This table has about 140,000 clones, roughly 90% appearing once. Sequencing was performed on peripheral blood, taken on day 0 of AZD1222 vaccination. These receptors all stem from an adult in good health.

The CDR3 sequence: CASSSLSTGELFF. Here the CDR3 DNA reads TGTGCCAGCAGCTCACTTAGCACCGGGGAGCTGTTTTTT. This rearrangement joins TRBV11-3 to TRBJ2-2, with D uncertain. V lost 4 bases and J 4 bases, leaving 7 bases between the germline ends. The CDR3 is 13 amino acids. The germline CDR1 and CDR2 sequences are SGHNT and YENEEA.

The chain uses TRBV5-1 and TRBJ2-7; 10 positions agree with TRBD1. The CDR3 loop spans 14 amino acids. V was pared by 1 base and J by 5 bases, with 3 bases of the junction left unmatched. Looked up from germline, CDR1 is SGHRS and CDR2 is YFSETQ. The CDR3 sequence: CASSLTTGGHEQYF. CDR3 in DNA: TGCGCCAGCAGCTTGACGACAGGGGGCCACGAGCAGTACTTC.

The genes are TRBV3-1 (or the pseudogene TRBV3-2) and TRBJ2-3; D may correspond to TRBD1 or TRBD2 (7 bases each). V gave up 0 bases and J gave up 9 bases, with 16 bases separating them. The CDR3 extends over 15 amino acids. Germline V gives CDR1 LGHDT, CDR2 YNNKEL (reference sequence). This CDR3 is CASSQDQQGRATQYF. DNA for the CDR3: TGTGCCAGCAGCCAAGATCAACAGGGGAGGGCCACGCAGTATTTT.

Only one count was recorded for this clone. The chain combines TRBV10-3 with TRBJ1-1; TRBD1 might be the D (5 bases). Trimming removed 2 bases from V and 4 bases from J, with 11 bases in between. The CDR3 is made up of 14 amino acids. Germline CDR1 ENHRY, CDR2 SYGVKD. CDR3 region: CAISEKGDATEAFF. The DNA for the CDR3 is TGTGCCATCAGTGAGAAAGGGGACGCCACTGAAGCTTTCTTT.

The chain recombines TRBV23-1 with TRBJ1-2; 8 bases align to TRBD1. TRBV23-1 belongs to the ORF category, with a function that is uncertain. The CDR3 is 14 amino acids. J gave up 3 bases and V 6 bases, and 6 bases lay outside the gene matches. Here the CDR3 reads CASSAGGLHYGYTF. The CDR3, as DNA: TGCGCCAGCAGCGCAGGGGGCTTACACTATGGCTACACCTTC.

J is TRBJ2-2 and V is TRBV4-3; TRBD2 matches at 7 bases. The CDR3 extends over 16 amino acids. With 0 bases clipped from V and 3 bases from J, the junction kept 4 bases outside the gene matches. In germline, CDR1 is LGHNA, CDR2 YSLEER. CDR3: CASSQEGLADTGELFF. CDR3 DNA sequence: TGCGCCAGCAGCCAAGAAGGCCTAGCGGACACCGGGGAGCTGTTTTTT.

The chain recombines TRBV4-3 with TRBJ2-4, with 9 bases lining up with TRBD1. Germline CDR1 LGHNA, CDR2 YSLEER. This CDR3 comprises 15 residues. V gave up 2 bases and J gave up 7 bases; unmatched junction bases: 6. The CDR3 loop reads CASSQTGTGKNIQYF. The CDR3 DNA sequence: TGCGCCAGCAGCCAAACCGGGACAGGGAAGAACATTCAGTACTTC.

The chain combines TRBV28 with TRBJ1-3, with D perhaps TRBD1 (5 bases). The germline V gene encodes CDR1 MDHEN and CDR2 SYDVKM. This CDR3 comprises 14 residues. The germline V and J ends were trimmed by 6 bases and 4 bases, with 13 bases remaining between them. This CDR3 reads CASRIQVSGNTIYF. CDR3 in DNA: TGTGCCAGCAGGATACAGGTCTCCGGAAACACCATATATTTT.